This T cell receptor (beta chain) derives from a study of T cell responses to AZD1222 COVID-19 vaccine. Findings of the study overall: Among vaccine-associated CD4 TCRs, coverage spanned spike, with dominance at 160-218 and 743-854.

Worth noting for this clone: Antigen: not known.

This table comes from immunoSEQ multiplex PCR, and its TCRdb copy is limited to in-frame clones, with some not included. This sample has approximately 120,000 clones; 84% occur once, and the top ten carry around a quarter. The length of the CDR3 is 17 residues. With 0 bases clipped from V and 4 bases from J, the junction kept 9 bases outside the gene matches. CDR1 is LGHDT, CDR2 YNNKEL, per germline (reference sequence). The sample here was peripheral blood, taken 28 days after the second AZD1222 dose. The sequence came from an adult who received the AZD1222 COVID-19 vaccine. This sequence joins TRBV3-1 (or the pseudogene TRBV3-2) and TRBJ1-3; 7 bases map to TRBD1. CDR3 coding DNA: TGTGCCAGCAGCCAAGATCTAGGGGGCAAACCCGGAAACACCATATATTTT. It codes for CASSQDLGGKPGNTIYF.